Listed here is a single T cell receptor (beta chain). Its target is not known. These data are taken from a study of CD4+ T cells in melanoma. Points from the study as a whole: CD8+ T cell, macrophage and B cell function reportedly correlated with neoantigen-specific CD4+ T cells. Reportedly, melanoma neoantigen-specific CD4+ T cells showed varied differentiation states.

Produced via immunoSEQ multiplex PCR; TCRdb's table is partial and in-frame only. The data show 45,000 or so clones, about 91% seen once. The CDR3 extends over 16 amino acids. Trimming cost V 0 bases and J 4 bases, with 13 bases left between them. CDR1 LGHNA and CDR2 YSLEER come from the germline V gene. The material sequenced was peripheral blood. The TCR originated in a human donor with melanoma. The V call is TRBV4-3, the J call TRBJ1-3; D not resolved. The CDR3 DNA sequence: TGCGCCAGCAGCCAAGATTTCCGGGAGCGAGGAAACACCATATATTTT. As protein: CASSQDFRERGNTIYF.